This TCR beta chain was sequenced for a study of graft-versus-host responses after intestinal transplantation. Study at large: Every recipient underwent anti-thymocyte globulin induction, then tacrolimus and steroids for two to three years.

Study-level findings and limits: Association was observed between peak circulating GvH clone levels and early post-transplant HvG declines. In recipient marrow, GvH clones were found, and some appeared first in ileum or blood. Within allografts, high graft-versus-host to host-versus-graft clonal ratios were seen among patients with graft-donor T cell macrochimerism.

The CDR3 loop spans 16 amino acids. Trimming took 6 bases from V and 4 from J; bases not matched to a gene: 6. The germline V gene has CDR1 WSHSY and CDR2 SAAADI. Sequencing was performed with immunoSEQ multiplex PCR; in TCRdb, only in-frame clones are kept and a portion is missing. Of about 3,300 clones listed, roughly four fifths were seen once; the top ten hold around 10%. To release intraepithelial and lamina propria lymphocytes, the graft tissue was processed. Comments on this clone: The antigen remains unidentified.

Sequencing was performed on ileum tissue, taken approximately 5 and 7 days after intestinal transplantation. The chain couples TRBV10-2 to TRBJ2-3, with 14 positions matching TRBD2. The source is a human patient who received an intestinal transplant, so some T cells may come from the graft donor. The CDR3 DNA follows: TGCGCCAGCAGGACTAGCGGGGGGGCGTGGGCAGATACGCAGTATTTT. As protein: CASRTSGGAWADTQYF.